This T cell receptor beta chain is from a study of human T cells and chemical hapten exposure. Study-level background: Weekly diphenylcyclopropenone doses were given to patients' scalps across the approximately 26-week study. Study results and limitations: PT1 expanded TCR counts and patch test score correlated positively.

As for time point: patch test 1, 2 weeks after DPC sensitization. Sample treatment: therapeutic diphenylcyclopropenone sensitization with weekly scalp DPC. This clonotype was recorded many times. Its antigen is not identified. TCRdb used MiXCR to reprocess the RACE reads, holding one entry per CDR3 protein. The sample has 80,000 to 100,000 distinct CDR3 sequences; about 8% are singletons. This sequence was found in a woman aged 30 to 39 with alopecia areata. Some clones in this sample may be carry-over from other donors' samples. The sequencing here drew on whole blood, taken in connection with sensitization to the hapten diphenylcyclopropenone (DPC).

CDR3 loop: CSAREARYGYTF. CDR3 nucleotides: TGCAGTGCTAGAGAGGCTCGCTATGGCTACACCTTC. V usage is TRBV20-1 and J usage is TRBJ1-2; D uncertain. Between the trimmed V and J ends, which lost 0 bases and 4 bases, there was a span of 6 bases. Germline values: CDR1 DFQATT, CDR2 SNEGSKA (reference sequence). The CDR3 is 12 residues long.